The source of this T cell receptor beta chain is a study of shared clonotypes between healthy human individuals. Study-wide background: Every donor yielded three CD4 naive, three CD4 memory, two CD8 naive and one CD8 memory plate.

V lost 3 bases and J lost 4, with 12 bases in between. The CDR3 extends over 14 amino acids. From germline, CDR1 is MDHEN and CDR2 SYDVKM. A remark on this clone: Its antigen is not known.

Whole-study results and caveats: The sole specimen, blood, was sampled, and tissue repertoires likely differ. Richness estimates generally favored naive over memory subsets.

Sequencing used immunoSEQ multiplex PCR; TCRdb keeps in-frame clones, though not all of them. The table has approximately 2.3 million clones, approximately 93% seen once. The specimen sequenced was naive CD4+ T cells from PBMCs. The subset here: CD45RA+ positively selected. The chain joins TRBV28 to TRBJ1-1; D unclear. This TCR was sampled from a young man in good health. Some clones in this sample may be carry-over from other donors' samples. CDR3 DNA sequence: TGTGCCAGCAGTTTTTCGGTATCCCCCACTGAAGCTTTCTTT. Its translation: CASSFSVSPTEAFF. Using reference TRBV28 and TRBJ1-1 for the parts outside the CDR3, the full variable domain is DVKVTQSSRYLVKRTGEKVFLECVQDMDHENMFWYRQDPGLGLRLIYFSYDVKMKEKGDIPEGYSVSREKKERFSLILESASTNQTSMYLCASSFSVSPTEAFFGQGTRLTVV.